The 4 T cell receptor beta chains reported below all come from one sample, sequenced in a study of T cell repertoires in cytomegalovirus infection. TCRdb re-called the reads with MiXCR, one entry per CDR3 protein. The table lists under 250,000 distinct CDR3 sequences, about 12% of them singletons. What was sequenced was PBMCs. The source is a human donor in good health (CMV status not recorded). Some clones in this sample may be carry-over from other donors' samples.

This clonotype was detected a few times. A much larger clonotype is one base distant, so this may be a read error. The chain links TRBV7-2 to TRBJ1-1; 8 bases match TRBD1. The length of the CDR3 is 14 residues. Germline CDR1 reads SGHTA; CDR2 reads FQGNSA. The V and J ends lost 3 bases and 1 base, in that order; junction bases with no gene match: 1. The CDR3 DNA sequence: TGTGCCAGCAGCTTGGACAGGGCGAACACTGAAGCTTTCTTT. This gives the protein CASSLDRANTEAFF. Supplemented by reference TRBV7-2 and TRBJ1-1, the full variable domain reads GAGVSQSPSNKVTEKGKDVELRCDPISGHTALYWYRQSLGQGLEFLIYFQGNSAPDKSGLPSDRFSAERTGGSVSTLTIQRTQQEDSAVYLCASSLDRANTEAFFGQGTRLTVV.

Ten or more counts support this clonotype. J is TRBJ2-7 and V is TRBV7-2; 9 positions agree with TRBD2. The V gene end was trimmed by 2 bases and the J gene end by 2 bases; junction bases not matched to a gene: 4. Per germline, CDR1 SGHTA and CDR2 FQGNSA. This CDR3 has 15 residues. The CDR3 DNA is TGTGCCAGCAGCTTAATGTCTAGCGGGACCTACGAGCAGTACTTC. It yields the protein CASSLMSSGTYEQYF.

The gene calls are TRBV7-9 and TRBJ1-1, with D maybe TRBD1 (5 bases). The ends were cut back, 1 base at V and 11 bases at J, with 14 bases in the middle. The germline V gene encodes CDR1 SEHNR and CDR2 FQNEAQ (reference sequence). This CDR3 contains 13 residues. The CDR3 loop reads CASSLERGAGAFF. The CDR3 DNA sequence: TGTGCCAGCAGCTTAGAAAGGGGCGCCGGGGCTTTCTTT.

This clonotype appeared a few times. V usage is TRBV28 and J usage is TRBJ2-3; TRBD2 matches at 9 bases. Germline lookup yields CDR1 MDHEN and CDR2 SYDVKM. The ends lost 7 bases at V and 4 bases at J; junction bases unmatched: 12. The CDR3 runs to 16 residues. CDR3 DNA: TGTGCCAGCACATATCAAGCGGGAGGAAACGCAGATACGCAGTATTTT. The encoded protein is CASTYQAGGNADTQYF.